This T cell receptor beta chain was recovered during a study of Ad26.COV2.S vaccination and SARS-CoV-2 variants. Study information: Intramuscularly, Ad26.COV2.S was given either once or twice, 56 days apart. Study conclusions and caveats: Among vaccine recipients, spike-specific TCR breadth exceeded that of placebo recipients. Recipients of vaccine and of placebo showed similar breadth of their non-spike TCR repertoires.

Here immunoSEQ multiplex PCR was the method, and the copy in TCRdb shows in-frame clones only, minus some. This sample has about 350,000 clones, with around 89% found just once. Treatment given: roughly 18 received Ad26.COV2.S at low or high dose, single or two shots; 5 received placebo; per-sample allocation not given. Sampling took place 63 days after the first vaccine or placebo injection. Donation came from an adult in Boston who was aged 18-55 years. The CDR3 consists of 13 residues. The V gene lost 2 bases and the J gene lost 4 bases, with 7 bases spanning the gap. Germline values: CDR1 SGHNT, CDR2 YYREEE (reference sequence). Note on this clone: Its antigen remains unidentified.

This TCR was recovered from a person between 18 and 59 years old who received the Ad26.COV2.S COVID-19 vaccine or a placebo. The V gene is TRBV5-4, the J gene TRBJ1-5; D gene ambiguous. The input for sequencing was peripheral blood, taken in a trial of Ad26.COV2.S vaccine versus placebo. CDR3 sequence reads: CASSLDPNQPQHF. CDR3 nucleotides: TGTGCCAGCAGCTTAGATCCGAATCAGCCCCAGCATTTT.